Presented here are 31 T cell receptor beta chains from one specimen sequenced in a study of T cells in Graves' hyperthyroidism and ophthalmopathy. It was RNA transcripts that yielded the amplified TCR beta CDR3 regions. Primed by the HTBI set, a first-round RT-PCR was run on the TCR CDR3. TCRdb called the multiplex PCR reads again in MiXCR, with one record for every CDR3 protein. The data show 450,000 to 650,000 distinct CDR3 sequences, with 15% to 20% seen just once and 15% to 20% held by the top ten. Sample: blood. The origin of the receptors is a woman aged 18-29 years with Graves' ophthalmopathy.

V gene TRBV30 combines with J gene TRBJ2-7; D uncertain. V lost 1 base to trimming and J lost 3 bases, with 16 bases between them. The CDR3 sequence is 15 residues long. Germline CDR1 reads GTSNPN; CDR2 reads SVGIG (reference sequence). CDR3 sequence: CAWSGPAESIYEQYF. CDR3 coding DNA: TGTGCCTGGAGTGGGCCAGCTGAATCTATCTACGAGCAGTACTTC.

This clonotype has at least ten counts. The chain uses TRBV12-3 or TRBV12-4 and TRBJ2-1; D is unclear. This CDR3 comprises 11 residues. The V gene lost 6 bases and the J gene lost 8 bases, with 8 bases spanning the gap. The CDR3 nucleotides read TGTGCCAGCAGCGATTCTTATGAGCAGTTCTTC. Its protein product is CASSDSYEQFF.

V usage is TRBV6-1 and J usage is TRBJ2-2; the match to TRBD2 covers 7 bases. Germline values: CDR1 MNHNS, CDR2 SASEGT. Trimming cost V 10 bases and J 7 bases; bases outside gene matches: 9. The length of the CDR3 is 13 residues. CDR3 residues: CATSGGRGGELFF. The CDR3 region has the DNA TGTGCCACCAGCGGAGGGAGGGGCGGGGAGCTGTTTTTT.

This clonotype was counted ten times or more. The gene calls are TRBV19 and TRBJ2-1, with TRBD2 matching over 9 bases. There are 14 residues in the CDR3. J was trimmed by 4 bases and V by 9 bases; bases with no gene match: 7. Germline CDR1 and CDR2: LNHDA and SQIVND (reference sequence). The CDR3 coding sequence is TGTGCCAGCAGCTTAGCGGGGGCATACAATGAGCAGTTCTTC. It codes for CASSLAGAYNEQFF. The variable domain in full, with the rest retrieved from reference TRBV19 and TRBJ2-1, is DGGITQSPKYLFRKEGQNVTLSCEQNLNHDAMYWYRQDPGQGLRLIYYSQIVNDFQKGDIAEGYSVSREKKESFPLTVTSAQKNPTAFYLCASSLAGAYNEQFFGPGTRLTVL.

The gene calls are TRBV20-1 and TRBJ2-3, with unresolved D. CDR1 and CDR2 from the germline V gene are DFQATT and SNEGSKA (reference sequence). The V end lost 2 bases, the J end lost 0 bases, and 9 bases lay between the germline ends. The CDR3 sequence is 14 residues long. The CDR3 nucleotides are TGCAGTGCTAGAAAGGAGCCCAGCACAGATACGCAGTATTTT. This encodes CSARKEPSTDTQYF.

This clonotype was found many times. The chain couples TRBV27 to TRBJ1-2, with D uncertain. Germline CDR1 is MNHEY and CDR2 is SMNVEV (reference sequence). With 1 base removed from V and 4 bases from J, the gap between germline ends came to 13 bases. The CDR3 sequence is 15 residues long. CDR3 in amino acids: CASSLLSGDVYGYTF. For the CDR3, the DNA is TGTGCCAGCAGTTTATTGTCAGGTGATGTCTATGGCTACACCTTC.

This clonotype was counted ten times or more. CDR3 region: CASKSNANTEAFF. Here the CDR3 DNA reads TGTGCCAGCAAGTCGAACGCGAACACTGAAGCTTTCTTT. The rearrangement uses TRBV27 and TRBJ1-1; D call uncertain. Germline values: CDR1 MNHEY, CDR2 SMNVEV (reference sequence). V lost 7 bases, J lost 1 base, and 10 bases lay in between. The CDR3 runs to 13 residues.

This clonotype has only a few counts. The chain links TRBV29-1 to TRBJ2-7; D is unclear. CDR3 length equals 13 residues. Per the germline V gene, CDR1 is SQVTM and CDR2 is ANQGSEA. V was pared by 0 bases and J by 3 bases, with 9 bases between. CDR3 loop: CSVEDGSSYEQYF. DNA of the CDR3: TGCAGCGTTGAAGATGGGTCGAGCTACGAGCAGTACTTC.

In its sample, this clonotype was seen many times. The V call is TRBV3-1, the J call TRBJ2-2, with 10 bases that match TRBD1. With 7 bases clipped from V and 6 bases from J, the junction kept 5 bases outside the gene matches. The CDR3 has 14 residues. Germline V gives CDR1 LGHDT, CDR2 YNNKEL (reference sequence). The CDR3, as DNA: TGTGCCAGCACCAGGGACAGGGGCGCCGGGGAGCTGTTTTTT. Protein sequence: CASTRDRGAGELFF.

This clonotype was counted many times. This chain joins TRBV7-8 and TRBJ2-3; 9 bases map to TRBD2. The CDR3 spans 17 residues. Germline V gene data show CDR1 as SGHVS and CDR2 as FQNEAQ. V lost 3 bases to trimming and J lost 2 bases; unmatched junction nucleotides: 9. The CDR3: CASSLTGTSHFTDTQYF. CDR3 coding DNA: TGTGCCAGCAGCTTGACCGGGACTAGCCACTTCACAGATACGCAGTATTTT.

This clonotype was detected ten times or more. At one end, the junction sequence differs from germline, possibly due to a read error. The V gene is TRBV12-3 or TRBV12-4, the J gene TRBJ2-7, with unresolved D. The CDR3 sequence is 13 residues long. CDR3 nucleotide sequence: TGTGCCAGCAGCCCGGATCGTACCTACGAACAGTACTTC. This encodes CASSPDRTYEQYF.

In its sample, this clonotype was seen many times. The chain recombines TRBV4-2 with TRBJ2-1; the match to TRBD2 covers 9 bases. The J segment lost 0 bases and the V segment lost 4 bases, leaving 13 bases of the junction unmatched. CDR3 size: 19 residues. Germline values: CDR1 LGHNA, CDR2 YNFKEQ. The CDR3: CASSPTVSSGMSSYNEQFF. Written as DNA, the CDR3 is TGTGCCAGCAGCCCGACAGTGTCTAGCGGGATGAGCTCCTACAATGAGCAGTTCTTC.

Concerning this clonotype: Possible read error: a much larger clone is one base away. The chain combines TRBV7-2 with TRBJ2-3, with 8 positions matching TRBD2. CDR3 length: 14 residues. V dropped 4 bases and J dropped 5; count of bases not matched to a gene: 5. Germline CDR1 SGHTA, CDR2 FQGNSA. As DNA, the CDR3 is TGTGCCAGCAGCTACGGGGGGGCCGTAGATACGCAGTATTTT. It is translated as CASSYGGAVDTQYF.

This clonotype was observed many times. V and J are TRBV6-1 and TRBJ2-1; D unresolved. The CDR3 is made up of 15 amino acids. With 3 bases removed from V and 4 bases from J, the gap between germline ends came to 13 bases. Germline V CDR1 and CDR2: MNHNS, SASEGT. The CDR3, as DNA: TGTGCCAGCAGTGATGAGCCATGGGAATACAATGAGCAGTTCTTC. As protein: CASSDEPWEYNEQFF.

In its sample, this clonotype was seen a few times. V is TRBV12-3 or TRBV12-4 and J is TRBJ1-5; D uncertain. The CDR3 consists of 13 residues. V lost 1 base, J lost 5 bases, and 6 bases lay in between. The CDR3 sequence is CASSLVEDQPQHF. CDR3 in DNA: TGTGCCAGCAGTTTAGTGGAGGATCAGCCCCAGCATTTT.

This chain links TRBV9 with TRBJ2-6; TRBD1 might be the D (6 bases). Per the germline V gene, CDR1 is SGDLS and CDR2 is YYNGEE. Trimming shortened V by 3 bases and J by 1 base, and 11 bases separated the two germline ends. The CDR3 spans 16 residues. CDR3 sequence reads: CASSAFTGSGANVLTF. The CDR3 coding sequence is TGTGCCAGCAGCGCCTTCACAGGGTCTGGGGCCAACGTCCTGACTTTC.

This clonotype has at least ten counts. CDR3 nucleotide sequence: TGTGCCAGCAGTCCGGGACTAGACACAGATACGCAGTATTTT. It is translated as CASSPGLDTDTQYF. The genes are TRBV27 and TRBJ2-3; 8 bases align to TRBD2. This CDR3 comprises 14 residues. From germline, CDR1 is MNHEY and CDR2 SMNVEV (reference sequence). With 5 bases clipped from V and 2 bases from J, the junction kept 3 bases outside the gene matches.

This clonotype was seen repeatedly, ten times or more. The chain recombines TRBV29-1 with TRBJ1-1; D call uncertain. Per the germline V gene, CDR1 is SQVTM and CDR2 is ANQGSEA. This CDR3 has 13 amino acids. V was pared by 6 bases and J by 0 bases, with 11 bases between. The CDR3 loop is CSVNRAVNTEAFF. In DNA, the CDR3 is TGCAGCGTCAACCGTGCAGTGAACACTGAAGCTTTCTTT.

This clonotype has at least ten counts. The chain employs TRBV30 and TRBJ1-2, with a weak D call TRBD1 (5 bases). Germline-derived CDR1 and CDR2 are GTSNPN and SVGIG (reference sequence). CDR3 length: 13 amino acids. V was shortened by 4 bases and J by 7 bases, with 16 bases between the two germline ends. CDR3 residues: CAWTSGGRGGYTF. DNA of the CDR3: TGTGCCTGGACCTCCGGGGGAAGAGGTGGCTACACCTTC. The whole variable domain, filled in from reference TRBV30 and TRBJ1-2, reads SQTIHQWPATLVQPVGSPLSLECTVEGTSNPNLYWYRQAAGRGLQLLFYSVGIGQISSEVPQNLSASRPQDRQFILSSKKLLLSDSGFYLCAWTSGGRGGYTFGSGTRLTVV.

This clonotype has a count of ten or more. The chain recombines TRBV20-1 with TRBJ1-1, with a tentative D call TRBD1 (5 bases). The CDR3 loop spans 15 amino acids. Germline loops: CDR1 DFQATT, CDR2 SNEGSKA (reference sequence). The V end lost 2 bases, the J end lost 0 bases, and 13 bases lay between the germline ends. CDR3 protein: CSARSAGGMNTEAFF. The CDR3 DNA follows: TGCAGTGCTAGATCCGCGGGGGGTATGAACACTGAAGCTTTCTTT.

This clonotype was counted only a few times. The V and J genes are TRBV29-1 and TRBJ1-4; TRBD1 might be the D (6 bases). The CDR3 loop spans 18 amino acids. CDR1 SQVTM and CDR2 ANQGSEA come from the germline V gene. Trimming left V 1 base short and J 3 bases short, with 21 bases between. In DNA form, the CDR3 reads TGCAGCGTTGAAGTCGGTGTAATTGGGGGGCTGTCTAATGAAAAACTGTTTTTT. Amino acid sequence: CSVEVGVIGGLSNEKLFF. Full variable domain (missing parts from reference TRBV29-1 and TRBJ1-4): SAVISQKPSRDICQRGTSLTIQCQVDSQVTMMFWYRQQPGQSLTLIATANQGSEATYESGFVIDKFPISRPNLTFSTLTVSNMSPEDSSIYLCSVEVGVIGGLSNEKLFFGSGTQLSVL.

This clonotype was detected many times. The V and J genes are TRBV28 and TRBJ1-5, with TRBD1 matching over 9 bases. J gave up 0 bases and V 5 bases, and 5 bases lay outside the gene matches. The CDR3 has 16 amino acids. Germline CDR1 is MDHEN and CDR2 is SYDVKM. This CDR3 is CASSLNRGHSNQPQHF. CDR3 DNA: TGTGCCAGCAGTCTTAACAGGGGGCATAGCAATCAGCCCCAGCATTTT.

This rearrangement joins TRBV6-5 to TRBJ2-2, with D perhaps matching TRBD1 or TRBD2 (5 bases each). The germline CDR1 and CDR2 sequences are MNHEY and SVGAGI. Trimming left V 2 bases short and J 6 bases short, with 7 bases between. CDR3 length equals 13 residues. The chain's CDR3 is CASSYVGAGELFF. CDR3 sequence (DNA): TGTGCCAGCAGTTACGTGGGGGCCGGGGAGCTGTTTTTT.

Points on this clonotype: Being one base from a much bigger clone, this may be a read error. The J gene is TRBJ1-1, the V gene TRBV20-1; D not certain. This CDR3 spans 13 amino acids. CDR1 is DFQATT, CDR2 SNEGSKA, per germline (reference sequence). The CDR3 region has the DNA TGCATTGCTAGAGATTTGGTTCCCACTGAAGCTTTCTTT. It yields the protein CIARDLVPTEAFF.

The J gene is TRBJ1-6, the V gene TRBV7-9; a weak D match, TRBD1 (5 bases). V was pared by 3 bases and J by 5 bases, with 8 bases between. Germline loops: CDR1 SEHNR, CDR2 FQNEAQ (reference sequence). This CDR3 spans 14 amino acids. The CDR3 bases are TGTGCCAGCAGCTTCCAGGGTAATAATTCACCCCTCCACTTT. Translation: CASSFQGNNSPLHF.

This clonotype was observed many times. This chain links TRBV7-2 with TRBJ2-3; D is possibly TRBD2 (5 bases). V shed 1 base and J shed 1 base, with 9 bases lying between them. The CDR3 contains 15 residues. In germline, CDR1 is SGHTA, CDR2 FQGNSA. Written as DNA, the CDR3 is TGTGCCAGCAGCTTAGGTCTAGCCCGCACAGATACGCAGTATTTT. Translation gives CASSLGLARTDTQYF. Full variable domain (remainder filled in from reference TRBV7-2 and TRBJ2-3): GAGVSQSPSNKVTEKGKDVELRCDPISGHTALYWYRQSLGQGLEFLIYFQGNSAPDKSGLPSDRFSAERTGGSVSTLTIQRTQQEDSAVYLCASSLGLARTDTQYFGPGTRLTVL.

This clonotype was seen more than once but under ten times. The chain couples TRBV19 to TRBJ1-1, with D uncertain. Germline CDR1 LNHDA, CDR2 SQIVND (reference sequence). The V gene lost 8 bases and the J gene lost 0 bases, with 13 bases spanning the gap. The CDR3 spans 14 residues. The CDR3 DNA follows: TGTGCCAGTGGCCACAGAAATATGAACACTGAAGCTTTCTTT. Protein: CASGHRNMNTEAFF.

The rearrangement joins TRBV7-8 to TRBJ2-2, with 7 nucleotides matching TRBD1. V shed 8 bases and J 1 base; nucleotides not matched to a gene: 7. The CDR3 length is 15 residues. Germline assignment: CDR1 SGHVS and CDR2 FQNEAQ. In nucleotides, the CDR3 is TGTGCCAGCGGCTCCCGGGACAGGAACACCGGGGAGCTGTTTTTT. Translated, it gives CASGSRDRNTGELFF.

V and J are TRBV12-3 or TRBV12-4 and TRBJ2-3; 12 bases are a match to TRBD2. V shed 6 bases and J 1 base; nucleotides not matched to a gene: 5. The CDR3 consists of 16 residues. As DNA, the CDR3 is TGTGCCAGCAGCCAAGGACTAGCGGGACGCACAGATACGCAGTATTTT. Protein sequence: CASSQGLAGRTDTQYF.

The V call is TRBV5-1, the J call TRBJ1-2; D is possibly TRBD1 (5 bases). This CDR3 comprises 14 residues. Per germline, CDR1 SGHRS and CDR2 YFSETQ. The V and J ends lost 0 bases and 7 bases respectively, with 13 bases between them. The CDR3 coding sequence is TGCGCCAGCAGCTTGGGGGAGGACACCACTGGCTACACCTTC. Residues: CASSLGEDTTGYTF.

CDR3 sequence: CASSRGSGITDTQYF. The CDR3 bases are TGCGCCAGCAGCCGGGGTAGCGGGATCACAGATACGCAGTATTTT. The rearrangement uses TRBV5-1 and TRBJ2-3, with 8 bases that match TRBD2. This CDR3 region has 15 residues. Germline V gives CDR1 SGHRS, CDR2 YFSETQ. Trimming at V came to 4 bases and at J to 2 bases, leaving 6 bases not matched to a gene.